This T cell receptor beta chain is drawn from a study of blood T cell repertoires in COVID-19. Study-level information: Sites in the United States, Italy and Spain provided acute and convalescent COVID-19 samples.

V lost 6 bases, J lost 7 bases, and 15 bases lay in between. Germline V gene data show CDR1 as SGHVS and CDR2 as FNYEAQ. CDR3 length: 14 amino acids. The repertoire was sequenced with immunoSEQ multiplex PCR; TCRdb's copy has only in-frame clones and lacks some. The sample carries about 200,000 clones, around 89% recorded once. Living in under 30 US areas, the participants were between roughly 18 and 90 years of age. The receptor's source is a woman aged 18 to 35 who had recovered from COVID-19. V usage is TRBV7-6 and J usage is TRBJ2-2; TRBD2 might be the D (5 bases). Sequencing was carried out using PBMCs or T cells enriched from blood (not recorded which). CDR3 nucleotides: TGTGCCAGCAGTGTAACGGGGTCAATCGGGGAGCTGTTTTTT. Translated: CASSVTGSIGELFF.